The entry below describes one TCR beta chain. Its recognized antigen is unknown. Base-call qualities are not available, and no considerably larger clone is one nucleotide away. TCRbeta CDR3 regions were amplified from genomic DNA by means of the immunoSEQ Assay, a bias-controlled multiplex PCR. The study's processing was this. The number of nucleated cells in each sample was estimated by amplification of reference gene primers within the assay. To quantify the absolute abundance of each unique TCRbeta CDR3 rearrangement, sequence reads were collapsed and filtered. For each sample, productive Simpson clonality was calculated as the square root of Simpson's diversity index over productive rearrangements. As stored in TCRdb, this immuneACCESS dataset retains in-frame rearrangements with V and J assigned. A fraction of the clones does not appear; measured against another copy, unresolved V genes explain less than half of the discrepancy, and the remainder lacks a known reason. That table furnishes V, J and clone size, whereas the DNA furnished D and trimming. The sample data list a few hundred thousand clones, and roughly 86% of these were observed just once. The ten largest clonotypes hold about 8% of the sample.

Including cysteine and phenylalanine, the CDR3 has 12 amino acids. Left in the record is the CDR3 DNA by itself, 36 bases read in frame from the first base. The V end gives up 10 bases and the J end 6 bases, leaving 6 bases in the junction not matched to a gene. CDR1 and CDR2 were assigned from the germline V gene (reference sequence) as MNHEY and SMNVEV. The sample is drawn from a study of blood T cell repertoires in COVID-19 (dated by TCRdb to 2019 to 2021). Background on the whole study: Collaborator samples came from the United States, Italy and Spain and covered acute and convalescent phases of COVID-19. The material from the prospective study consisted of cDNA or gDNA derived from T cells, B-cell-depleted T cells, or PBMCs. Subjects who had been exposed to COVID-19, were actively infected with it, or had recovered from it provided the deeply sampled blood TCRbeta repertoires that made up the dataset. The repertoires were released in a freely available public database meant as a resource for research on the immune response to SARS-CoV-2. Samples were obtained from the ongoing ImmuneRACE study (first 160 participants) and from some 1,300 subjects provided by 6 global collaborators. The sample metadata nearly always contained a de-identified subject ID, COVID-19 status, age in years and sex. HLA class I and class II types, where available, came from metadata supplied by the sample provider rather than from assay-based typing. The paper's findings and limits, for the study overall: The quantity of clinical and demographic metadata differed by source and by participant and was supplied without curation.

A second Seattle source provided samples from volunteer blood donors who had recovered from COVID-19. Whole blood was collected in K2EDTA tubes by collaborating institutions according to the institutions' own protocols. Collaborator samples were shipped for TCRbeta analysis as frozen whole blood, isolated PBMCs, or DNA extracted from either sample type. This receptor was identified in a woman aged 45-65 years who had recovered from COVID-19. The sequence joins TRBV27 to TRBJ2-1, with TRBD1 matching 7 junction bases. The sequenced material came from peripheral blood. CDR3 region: CATRTGINEQFF. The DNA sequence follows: TGTGCCACCCGGACAGGAATCAATGAGCAGTTCTTC.